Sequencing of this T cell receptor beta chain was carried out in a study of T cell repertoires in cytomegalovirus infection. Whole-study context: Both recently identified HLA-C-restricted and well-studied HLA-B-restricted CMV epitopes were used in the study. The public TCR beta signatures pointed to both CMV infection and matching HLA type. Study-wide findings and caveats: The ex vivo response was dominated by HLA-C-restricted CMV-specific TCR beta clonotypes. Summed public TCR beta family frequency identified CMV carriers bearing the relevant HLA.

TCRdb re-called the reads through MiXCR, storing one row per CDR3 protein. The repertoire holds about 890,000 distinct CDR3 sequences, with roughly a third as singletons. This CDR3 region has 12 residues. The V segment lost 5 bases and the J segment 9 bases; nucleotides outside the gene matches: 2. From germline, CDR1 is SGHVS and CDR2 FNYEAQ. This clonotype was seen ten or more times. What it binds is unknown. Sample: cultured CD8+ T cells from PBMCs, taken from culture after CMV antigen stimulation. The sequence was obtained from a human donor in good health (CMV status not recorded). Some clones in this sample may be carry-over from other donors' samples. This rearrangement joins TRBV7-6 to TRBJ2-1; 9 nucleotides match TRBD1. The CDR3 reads CASSQDRGEQFF. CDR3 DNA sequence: TGTGCCAGCAGCCAGGACAGGGGTGAGCAGTTCTTC.